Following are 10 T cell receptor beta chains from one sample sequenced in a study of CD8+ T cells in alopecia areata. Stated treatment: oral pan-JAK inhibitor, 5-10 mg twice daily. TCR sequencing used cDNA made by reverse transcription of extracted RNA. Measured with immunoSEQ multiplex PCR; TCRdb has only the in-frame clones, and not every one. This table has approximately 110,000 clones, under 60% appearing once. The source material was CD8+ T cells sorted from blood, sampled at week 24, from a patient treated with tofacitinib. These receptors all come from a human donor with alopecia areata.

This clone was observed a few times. The CDR3 DNA follows: TGCAGCGTTGTCGGGCTAGATAGCACAGATACGCAGTATTTT. It translates to CSVVGLDSTDTQYF. The chain uses TRBV29-1 and TRBJ2-3; D is unresolved. Germline V gene data show CDR1 as SQVTM and CDR2 as ANQGSEA. Trimming cost V 4 bases and J 0 bases, with 11 bases left between them. The CDR3 contains 14 residues.

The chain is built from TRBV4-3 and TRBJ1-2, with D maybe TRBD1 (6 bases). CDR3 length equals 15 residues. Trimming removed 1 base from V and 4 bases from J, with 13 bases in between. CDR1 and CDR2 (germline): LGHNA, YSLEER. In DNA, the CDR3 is TGCGCCAGCAGCCAAGTGGGGGACAAACCCTATGGCTACACCTTC. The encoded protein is CASSQVGDKPYGYTF.

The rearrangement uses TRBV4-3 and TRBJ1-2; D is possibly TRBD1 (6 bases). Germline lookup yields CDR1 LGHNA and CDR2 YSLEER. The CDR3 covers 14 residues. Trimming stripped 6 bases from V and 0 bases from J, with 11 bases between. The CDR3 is CASSVDRSNYGYTF. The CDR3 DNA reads TGCGCCAGCAGTGTCGACAGGTCTAACTATGGCTACACCTTC.

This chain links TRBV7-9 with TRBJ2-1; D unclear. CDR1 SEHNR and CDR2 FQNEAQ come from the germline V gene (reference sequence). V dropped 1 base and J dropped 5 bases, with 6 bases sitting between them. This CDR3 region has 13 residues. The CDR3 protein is CASSLDYNNEQFF. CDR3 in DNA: TGTGCCAGCAGCTTAGACTACAACAATGAGCAGTTCTTC.

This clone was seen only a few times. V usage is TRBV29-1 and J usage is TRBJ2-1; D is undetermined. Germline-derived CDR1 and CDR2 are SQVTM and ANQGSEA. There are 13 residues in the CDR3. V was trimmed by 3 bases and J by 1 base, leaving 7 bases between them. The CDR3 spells CSVDGQSYNEQFF. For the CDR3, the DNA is TGCAGCGTTGACGGGCAGTCCTACAATGAGCAGTTCTTC.

CDR3 in DNA: TGTGCCAGCAGCCAAGACCAAGAGACCCAGTACTTC. Protein sequence: CASSQDQETQYF. The chain carries TRBV14 and TRBJ2-5; no reliable D call. This CDR3 has 12 amino acids. Deletions cut 0 bases from V and 1 base from J, with 0 bases between. CDR1 and CDR2 (germline): SGHDN, FVKESK.

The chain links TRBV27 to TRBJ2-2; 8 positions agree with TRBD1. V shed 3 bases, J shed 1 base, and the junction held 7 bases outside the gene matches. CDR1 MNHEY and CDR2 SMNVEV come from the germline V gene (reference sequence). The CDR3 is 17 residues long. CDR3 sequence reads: CASSLTGVIGNTGELFF. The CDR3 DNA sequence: TGTGCCAGCAGTTTGACAGGGGTGATCGGGAACACCGGGGAGCTGTTTTTT.

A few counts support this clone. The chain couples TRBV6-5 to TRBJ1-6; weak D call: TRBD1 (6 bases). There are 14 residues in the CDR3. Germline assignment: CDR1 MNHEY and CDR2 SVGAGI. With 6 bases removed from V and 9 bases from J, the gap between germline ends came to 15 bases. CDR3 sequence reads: CASSLQGSTSPLHF. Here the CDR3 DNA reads TGTGCCAGCAGCCTACAGGGTAGTACTTCACCCCTCCACTTT.

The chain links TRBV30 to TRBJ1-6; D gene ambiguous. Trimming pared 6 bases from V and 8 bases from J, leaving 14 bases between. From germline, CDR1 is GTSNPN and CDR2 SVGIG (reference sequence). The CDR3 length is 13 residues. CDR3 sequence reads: CACYIRSDSPLHF. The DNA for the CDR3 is TGTGCCTGTTATATAAGGAGTGATTCACCCCTCCACTTT.

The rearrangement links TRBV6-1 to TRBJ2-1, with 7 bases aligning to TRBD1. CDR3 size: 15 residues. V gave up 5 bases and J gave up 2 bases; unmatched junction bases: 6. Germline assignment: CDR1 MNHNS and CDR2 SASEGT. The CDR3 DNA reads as TGTGCCAGCAGTCGACAGGGCACGACCTACAATGAGCAGTTCTTC. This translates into CASSRQGTTYNEQFF.